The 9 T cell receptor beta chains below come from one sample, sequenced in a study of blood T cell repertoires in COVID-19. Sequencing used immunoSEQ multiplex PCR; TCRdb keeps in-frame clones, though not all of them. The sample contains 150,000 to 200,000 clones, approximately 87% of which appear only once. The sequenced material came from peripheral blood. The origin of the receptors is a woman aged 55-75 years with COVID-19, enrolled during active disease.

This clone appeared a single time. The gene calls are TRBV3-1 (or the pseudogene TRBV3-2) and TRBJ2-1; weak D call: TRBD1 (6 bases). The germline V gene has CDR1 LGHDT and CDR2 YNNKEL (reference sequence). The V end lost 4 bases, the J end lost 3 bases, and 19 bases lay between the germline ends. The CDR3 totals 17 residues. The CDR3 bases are TGTGCCAGCAGCCTAACCCGTACAGGGTTGGGCTACAATGAGCAGTTCTTC. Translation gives CASSLTRTGLGYNEQFF.

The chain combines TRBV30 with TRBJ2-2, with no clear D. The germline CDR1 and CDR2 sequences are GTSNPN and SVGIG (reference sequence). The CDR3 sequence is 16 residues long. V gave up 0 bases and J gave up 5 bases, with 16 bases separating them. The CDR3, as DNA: TGTGCCTGGAGTGTATATAGTGGAGAGAGGACCGGGGAGCTGTTTTTT. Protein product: CAWSVYSGERTGELFF. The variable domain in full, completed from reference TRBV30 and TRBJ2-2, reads SQTIHQWPATLVQPVGSPLSLECTVEGTSNPNLYWYRQAAGRGLQLLFYSVGIGQISSEVPQNLSASRPQDRQFILSSKKLLLSDSGFYLCAWSVYSGERTGELFFGEGSRLTVL.

CDR3 in amino acids: CASSPGQGQSPLHF. The CDR3 DNA follows: TGTGCCAGCTCACCTGGACAGGGCCAGTCACCCCTCCACTTT. V usage is TRBV18 and J usage is TRBJ1-6; 8 bases agree with TRBD1. This CDR3 has 14 residues. Trimming at V came to 3 bases and at J to 10 bases, leaving 5 bases not matched to a gene. The germline CDR1 and CDR2 sequences are KGHSH and LQKENI.

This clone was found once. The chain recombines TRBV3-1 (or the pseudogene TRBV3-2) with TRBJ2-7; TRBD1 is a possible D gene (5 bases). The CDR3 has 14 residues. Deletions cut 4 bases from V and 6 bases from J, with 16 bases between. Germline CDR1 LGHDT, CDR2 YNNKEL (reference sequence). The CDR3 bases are TGTGCCAGCAGCCTCCACCCGCAGGGAAGCGAGCAGTACTTC. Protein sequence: CASSLHPQGSEQYF.

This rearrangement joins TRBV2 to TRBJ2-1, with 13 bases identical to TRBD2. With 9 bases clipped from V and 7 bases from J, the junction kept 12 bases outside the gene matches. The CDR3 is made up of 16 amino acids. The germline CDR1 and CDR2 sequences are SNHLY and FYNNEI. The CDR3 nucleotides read TGTGCCAGTTTTCGGACTAGCGGGAGTCTTGGAAATGAGCAGTTCTTC. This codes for CASFRTSGSLGNEQFF.

CDR3 sequence reads: CSGGNFGERNYGYTF. CDR3 DNA: TGCAGCGGTGGAAACTTCGGGGAACGCAACTATGGCTACACCTTC. The chain couples TRBV29-1 to TRBJ1-2; D is unresolved. From germline, CDR1 is SQVTM and CDR2 ANQGSEA. CDR3 length: 15 amino acids. Trimming removed 7 bases at V and 2 bases at J, with 20 bases between.

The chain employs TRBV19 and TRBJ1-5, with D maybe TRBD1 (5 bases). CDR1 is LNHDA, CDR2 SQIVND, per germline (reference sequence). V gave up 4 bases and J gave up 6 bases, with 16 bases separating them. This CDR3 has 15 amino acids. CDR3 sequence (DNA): TGTGCCAGTAGTACCGCCGCAGGGATATCTCAGCCCCAGCATTTT. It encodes CASSTAAGISQPQHF.

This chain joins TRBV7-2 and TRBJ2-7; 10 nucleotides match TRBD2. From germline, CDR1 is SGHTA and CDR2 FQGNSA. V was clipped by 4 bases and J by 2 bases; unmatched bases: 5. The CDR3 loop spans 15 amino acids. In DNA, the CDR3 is TGTGCCAGCAGCTGGGGACTAGCGAGCGCCTACGAGCAGTACTTC. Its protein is CASSWGLASAYEQYF.

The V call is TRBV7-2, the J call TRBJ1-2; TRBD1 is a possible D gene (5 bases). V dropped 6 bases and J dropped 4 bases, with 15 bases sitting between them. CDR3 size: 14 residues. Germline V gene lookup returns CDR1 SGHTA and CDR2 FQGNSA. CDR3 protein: CASSSTGTAYGYTF. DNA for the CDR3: TGTGCCAGCAGTTCGACGGGGACTGCCTATGGCTACACCTTC.